One and the same sample provided the 14 T cell receptor beta chains below, sequenced in a study of shared clonotypes between healthy human individuals. Terminally differentiated effector memory CD45RA+ cells were left out of the naive CD8 fraction, which was CD45RO-negative and positively selected for CCR7. The protocol was immunoSEQ multiplex PCR, while the TCRdb copy is restricted to in-frame clones and leaves out a portion. The sample consists of hundreds of thousands of clones, about 92% of them appearing once. The sample consisted of naive CD8+ T cells sorted from blood. These TCRs come from a man aged 25-40 years in good health.

The chain is built from TRBV7-2 and TRBJ1-1, with D perhaps matching TRBD1 (6 bases). Between the trimmed V and J ends, which lost 5 bases and 2 bases, there was a span of 12 bases. This CDR3 spans 14 amino acids. In germline, CDR1 is SGHTA, CDR2 FQGNSA. CDR3 protein: CASSGPGQNTEAFF. CDR3 coding DNA: TGTGCCAGCAGCGGTCCGGGACAAAACACTGAAGCTTTCTTT.

A single count supports this clone. This chain connects TRBV5-1 to TRBJ1-1, with D unclear. V was trimmed by 4 bases and J by 1 base, leaving 14 bases between them. This CDR3 has 15 amino acids. Germline V lookup: CDR1 SGHRS, CDR2 YFSETQ. The CDR3 region has the DNA TGCGCCAGCAGCCTTGTTCCGGACCCGAACACTGAAGCTTTCTTT. This gives the protein CASSLVPDPNTEAFF.

The V call is TRBV6-1, the J call TRBJ2-1; 8 bases align to TRBD2. The CDR3 length is 16 residues. J gave up 0 bases and V 2 bases, and 3 bases lay outside the gene matches. The germline V gene encodes CDR1 MNHNS and CDR2 SASEGT. The DNA for the CDR3 is TGTGCCAGCAGTGAACCGGGGGGGAGCTCCTACAATGAGCAGTTCTTC. It codes for CASSEPGGSSYNEQFF.

The chain joins TRBV7-9 to TRBJ1-4, with TRBD1 matching over 9 bases. The CDR3 covers 16 residues. The V gene's germline CDR1 is SEHNR and CDR2 FQNEAQ (reference sequence). The J segment lost 8 bases and the V segment lost 4 bases, leaving 11 bases of the junction unmatched. CDR3 loop: CASSSPGQGNYEKLFF. The CDR3 DNA reads as TGTGCCAGCAGCTCCCCGGGACAGGGTAACTACGAAAAACTGTTTTTT.

The V gene is TRBV27, the J gene TRBJ2-5; 7 bases are shared with TRBD1. This CDR3 region has 15 residues. Germline V lookup: CDR1 MNHEY, CDR2 SMNVEV (reference sequence). J gave up 5 bases and V 0 bases, and 6 bases lay outside the gene matches. DNA of the CDR3: TGTGCCAGCAGTTTATCCCGGACAGGTCGGGAGACCCAGTACTTC. This sequence encodes CASSLSRTGRETQYF.

The chain has TRBV5-1 and TRBJ2-2; no clear D. Germline CDR1 reads SGHRS; CDR2 reads YFSETQ. V was shortened by 0 bases and J by 5 bases, with 14 bases between the two germline ends. This CDR3 comprises 16 residues. The CDR3 coding sequence is TGCGCCAGCAGCTTGGTAGGGCAGCCAACAACCGGGGAGCTGTTTTTT. Its translation: CASSLVGQPTTGELFF.

The CDR3 loop reads CASSLVAVPKTYEQYF. DNA of the CDR3: TGCGCCAGCAGCTTGGTGGCTGTTCCCAAAACCTACGAGCAGTACTTC. The chain has TRBV5-1 and TRBJ2-7; D remains unclear. Deletions cut 0 bases from V and 2 bases from J, with 15 bases between. From germline, CDR1 is SGHRS and CDR2 YFSETQ. The CDR3 runs 16 residues. The variable domain in full, with the rest retrieved from reference TRBV5-1 and TRBJ2-7, is KAGVTQTPRYLIKTRGQQVTLSCSPISGHRSVSWYQQTPGQGLQFLFEYFSETQRNKGNFPGRFSGRQFSNSRSEMNVSTLELGDSALYLCASSLVAVPKTYEQYFGPGTRLTVT.

This sequence joins TRBV4-3 and TRBJ2-1; D may match TRBD1 or TRBD2 (5 bases each). Trimming stripped 0 bases from V and 4 bases from J, with 13 bases between. This CDR3 spans 16 amino acids. Germline V gives CDR1 LGHNA, CDR2 YSLEER. DNA of the CDR3: TGCGCCAGCAGCCAAGATGCCGGGGCTTGGTACAATGAGCAGTTCTTC. Protein sequence: CASSQDAGAWYNEQFF.

This clone was seen a few times. The rearrangement uses TRBV27 and TRBJ2-1; maybe TRBD2 (5 bases). The ends were cut back, 2 bases at V and 8 bases at J, with 16 bases in the middle. The CDR3 runs to 15 residues. The germline V gene encodes CDR1 MNHEY and CDR2 SMNVEV (reference sequence). The CDR3 spells CASSLVVTTFDEQFF. CDR3 sequence (DNA): TGTGCCAGCAGTTTAGTAGTGACTACCTTCGATGAGCAGTTCTTC.

The chain combines TRBV29-1 with TRBJ1-4, with TRBD1 matching over 9 bases. Germline trimming cut 7 bases from V and 8 bases from J; bases unmatched to any gene: 8. CDR3 length: 13 residues. Germline V gives CDR1 SQVTM, CDR2 ANQGSEA. The CDR3 coding sequence is TGCAGCGGACGACAGGGGGGTAGGGAAAAACTGTTTTTT. Its protein product is CSGRQGGREKLFF.

This chain connects TRBV27 to TRBJ1-2; 9 bases align to TRBD1. CDR1 is MNHEY, CDR2 SMNVEV, per germline (reference sequence). The CDR3 length is 16 residues. Unmatched junction bases numbered 12, after V lost 2 bases and J lost 8 bases. In nucleotides, the CDR3 is TGTGCCAGCAGTTTAGAGGGCCCGGGACAGGGATTGGGCTACACCTTC. Amino acid sequence: CASSLEGPGQGLGYTF.

The chain carries TRBV29-1 and TRBJ2-2; 9 bases line up with TRBD1. The CDR3 runs to 14 residues. Germline assignment: CDR1 SQVTM and CDR2 ANQGSEA. The ends lost 4 bases at V and 4 bases at J; junction bases unmatched: 4. The CDR3 spells CSVGDRVRTGELFF. DNA of the CDR3: TGCAGCGTTGGGGACAGGGTCCGCACCGGGGAGCTGTTTTTT.

The chain uses TRBV6-6 and TRBJ1-2; D not certain. The CDR3 is 13 residues long. Trimming took off 0 bases at V and 3 bases at J, with 5 bases between the two ends. Germline lookup yields CDR1 MNHNY and CDR2 SVGAGI (reference sequence). The CDR3 DNA sequence: TGTGCCAGCAGTTACTCGGGCGACTATGGCTACACCTTC. This gives the protein CASSYSGDYGYTF.

The chain uses TRBV15 and TRBJ2-2; D may be TRBD1 or TRBD2 (5 bases each). V dropped 5 bases and J dropped 6 bases, with 25 bases sitting between them. The CDR3 is 18 amino acids. Looked up from germline, CDR1 is LNHNV and CDR2 is YYDKDF (reference sequence). Here the CDR3 DNA reads TGTGCCACCAGCCCCCCCGGAGGTGACAGTCCCTATGCCGGGGAGCTGTTTTTT. This encodes CATSPPGGDSPYAGELFF.